The clone carrying this T cell receptor (beta chain) was seen a handful of times. Its antigen is still unknown. These data are taken from a study of shared clonotypes between healthy human individuals. Overall study context: The study used three CD4 naive, three CD4 memory, two CD8 naive and one CD8 memory plate per donor. Study-level points and caveats: Researchers found naive subsets generally carried larger estimated richness than memory subsets.

CDR3 length: 17 residues. V was cut by 6 bases and J by 0 bases, with 15 bases left in between. The germline gives CDR1 MGHDK, CDR2 SYGVNS. CD45RO negativity and positive selection for CCR7 defined naive CD8 cells, a population that excluded terminally differentiated effector memory CD45RA+ cells. Researchers divided each subset's genomic DNA evenly across several immunoSEQ plates. TCRdb keeps only in-frame clones here, not all; method: immunoSEQ multiplex PCR. This sample carries approximately 720,000 clones, about 92% of them seen once, and the ten largest clones take approximately 24%. The genes are TRBV25-1 and TRBJ2-6, with no clear D. Sequenced sample: naive CD8+ T cells sorted from blood. This receptor was taken from a young man in good health. The chain's CDR3 is CASSLTRTYSGANVLTF. DNA of the CDR3: TGTGCCAGCAGCTTGACAAGGACGTACTCTGGGGCCAACGTCCTGACTTTC.